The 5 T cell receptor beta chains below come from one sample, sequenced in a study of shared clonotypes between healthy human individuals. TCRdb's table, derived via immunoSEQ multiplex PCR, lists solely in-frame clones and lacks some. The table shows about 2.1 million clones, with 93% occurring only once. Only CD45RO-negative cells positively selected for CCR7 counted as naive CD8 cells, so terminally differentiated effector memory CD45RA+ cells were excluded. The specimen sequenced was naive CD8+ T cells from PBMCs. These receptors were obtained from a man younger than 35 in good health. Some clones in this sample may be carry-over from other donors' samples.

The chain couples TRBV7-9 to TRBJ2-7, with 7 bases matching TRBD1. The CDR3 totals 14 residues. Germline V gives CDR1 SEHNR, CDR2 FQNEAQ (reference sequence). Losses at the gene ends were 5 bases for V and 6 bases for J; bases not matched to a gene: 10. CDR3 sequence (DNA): TGTGCCAGCAGCCTATATGGACAGGCCCCCGAGCAGTACTTC. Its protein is CASSLYGQAPEQYF.

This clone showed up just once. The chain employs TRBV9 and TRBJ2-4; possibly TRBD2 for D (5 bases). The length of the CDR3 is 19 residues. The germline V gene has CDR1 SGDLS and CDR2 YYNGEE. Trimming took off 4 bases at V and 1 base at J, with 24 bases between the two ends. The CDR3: CASSSNSDGITGAKNIQYF. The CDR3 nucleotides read TGTGCCAGCAGCTCCAACTCGGACGGTATAACGGGGGCCAAAAACATTCAGTACTTC.

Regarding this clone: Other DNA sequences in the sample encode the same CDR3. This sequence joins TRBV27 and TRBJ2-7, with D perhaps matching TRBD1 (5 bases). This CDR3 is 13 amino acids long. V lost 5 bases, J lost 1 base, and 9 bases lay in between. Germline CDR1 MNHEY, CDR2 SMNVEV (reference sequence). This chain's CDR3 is CASSGRVSYEQYF. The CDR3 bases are TGTGCCAGCAGTGGCAGGGTGTCCTACGAGCAGTACTTC.

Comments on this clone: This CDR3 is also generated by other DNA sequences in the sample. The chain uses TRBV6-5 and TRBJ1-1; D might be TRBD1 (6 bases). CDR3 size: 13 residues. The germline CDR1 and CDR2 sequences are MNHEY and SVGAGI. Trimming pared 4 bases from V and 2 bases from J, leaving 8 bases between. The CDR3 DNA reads TGTGCCAGCAGTTGGGGGGGCAACACTGAAGCTTTCTTT. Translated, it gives CASSWGGNTEAFF.

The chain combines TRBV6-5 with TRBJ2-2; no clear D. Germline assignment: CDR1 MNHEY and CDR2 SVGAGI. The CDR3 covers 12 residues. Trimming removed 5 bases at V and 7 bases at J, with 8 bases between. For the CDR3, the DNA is TGTGCCAGCAGTCCACCGATCGGGGAGCTGTTTTTT. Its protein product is CASSPPIGELFF.